A single sample gave rise to the 15 T cell receptor beta chains below, sequenced in a study of blood T cell repertoires in COVID-19. Using immunoSEQ multiplex PCR, the repertoire was profiled, and TCRdb retains in-frame clones only, with some absent. The table shows fewer than 350,000 clones, with around 85% occurring only once. The sequenced sample was PBMCs or T cells enriched from blood (not recorded which). Receptor source: a woman aged 25-40 years who had been exposed to COVID-19.

This sequence joins TRBV6-2 or TRBV6-3 and TRBJ2-7; 7 bases fit TRBD2. V was pared by 5 bases and J by 3 bases, with 10 bases of the junction left unmatched. CDR1 and CDR2 from the germline V gene are MNHEY and SVGEGT. The CDR3 length is 15 residues. The CDR3 coding sequence is TGTGCCAGCAGTCGCGAAGGGCGGGGGAACTACGAGCAGTACTTC. Its protein product is CASSREGRGNYEQYF.

This chain joins TRBV30 and TRBJ1-6; 10 positions agree with TRBD1. There are 15 residues in the CDR3. The V gene end was trimmed by 2 bases and the J gene end by 7 bases; junction bases not matched to a gene: 5. Per the germline V gene, CDR1 is GTSNPN and CDR2 is SVGIG (reference sequence). The CDR3 DNA reads TGTGCCTGGAGTCTATTGGACAGGGGGAATTCACCCCTCCACTTT. It encodes CAWSLLDRGNSPLHF. The full variable domain, completed using reference TRBV30 and TRBJ1-6, is SQTIHQWPATLVQPVGSPLSLECTVEGTSNPNLYWYRQAAGRGLQLLFYSVGIGQISSEVPQNLSASRPQDRQFILSSKKLLLSDSGFYLCAWSLLDRGNSPLHFGNGTRLTVT.

The chain has TRBV18 and TRBJ2-7; possibly TRBD1 for D (5 bases). Trimming pared 0 bases from V and 0 bases from J, leaving 9 bases between. The CDR3 loop spans 15 amino acids. Germline V gene lookup returns CDR1 KGHSH and CDR2 LQKENI. CDR3 coding DNA: TGTGCCAGCTCACCACCGACAGCGAGCTCCTACGAGCAGTACTTC. Its translation: CASSPPTASSYEQYF.

The rearrangement links TRBV15 to TRBJ1-1, with unresolved D. V was shortened by 5 bases and J by 0 bases, with 13 bases between the two germline ends. The CDR3 contains 15 residues. Germline V lookup: CDR1 LNHNV, CDR2 YYDKDF (reference sequence). CDR3 coding DNA: TGTGCCACCAGCCTCTCACAGAGCATGAACACTGAAGCTTTCTTT. Protein product: CATSLSQSMNTEAFF.

V and J are TRBV6-5 and TRBJ1-1; TRBD1 aligns across 7 bases. J was trimmed by 3 bases and V by 2 bases; bases with no gene match: 6. Germline assignment: CDR1 MNHEY and CDR2 SVGAGI. The CDR3 consists of 15 residues. CDR3 in amino acids: CASSYSNRGDTEAFF. The CDR3 DNA is TGTGCCAGCAGTTACAGTAACAGGGGTGACACTGAAGCTTTCTTT.

The V and J genes are TRBV4-1 and TRBJ2-1; 9 bases are a match to TRBD1. CDR1 MGHRA and CDR2 YSYEKL come from the germline V gene. The V segment lost 6 bases and the J segment 1 base; nucleotides outside the gene matches: 4. CDR3 length: 15 residues. The CDR3 is CASRQTGGSYNEQFF. CDR3 nucleotides: TGCGCCAGCAGGCAGACAGGGGGGTCCTACAATGAGCAGTTCTTC.

The V gene is TRBV29-1, the J gene TRBJ1-1, with D uncertain. V lost 6 bases to trimming and J lost 0 bases, with 14 bases between them. In germline, CDR1 is SQVTM, CDR2 ANQGSEA. This CDR3 contains 14 residues. The CDR3 region has the DNA TGCAGCGTCTACAGTGTCAACATGAACACTGAAGCTTTCTTT. Amino acids: CSVYSVNMNTEAFF. The complete variable domain, with remaining parts taken from reference TRBV29-1 and TRBJ1-1, reads SAVISQKPSRDICQRGTSLTIQCQVDSQVTMMFWYRQQPGQSLTLIATANQGSEATYESGFVIDKFPISRPNLTFSTLTVSNMSPEDSSIYLCSVYSVNMNTEAFFGQGTRLTVV.

The rearrangement links TRBV2 to TRBJ1-4; D is possibly TRBD1 (5 bases). The germline gives CDR1 SNHLY, CDR2 FYNNEI. CDR3 length: 11 residues. Trimming stripped 8 bases from V and 8 bases from J, with 9 bases between. CDR3 in DNA: TGTGCCAGCCTTGGGGGGGAAAAACTGTTTTTT. This encodes CASLGGEKLFF.

The chain carries TRBV4-1 and TRBJ1-6; perhaps TRBD1 as D (5 bases). The V and J ends lost 1 base and 10 bases respectively, with 20 bases between them. CDR3 length equals 17 residues. CDR1 and CDR2 from the germline V gene are MGHRA and YSYEKL. For the CDR3, the DNA is TGCGCCAGCAGCCAAGTACCTTTGCAGGGCCTTCAATCACCCCTCCACTTT. It codes for CASSQVPLQGLQSPLHF.

This CDR3 reads CSVRRDRGADTQYF. For the CDR3, the DNA is TGCAGCGTACGCCGGGACAGGGGCGCAGATACGCAGTATTTT. The gene calls are TRBV29-1 and TRBJ2-3, with 10 bases aligning to TRBD1. V lost 6 bases to trimming and J lost 4 bases; unmatched junction nucleotides: 7. The germline V gene encodes CDR1 SQVTM and CDR2 ANQGSEA. The CDR3 extends over 14 amino acids.

A remark on this clone: Germline and junction disagree at one end, which may indicate a read error. The chain carries TRBV7-9 and TRBJ2-2, with a weak D call TRBD1 (6 bases). Germline CDR1 and CDR2: SEHNR and FQNEAQ (reference sequence). This CDR3 region has 9 residues. Here the CDR3 reads CASSFDRRF. The DNA for the CDR3 is TGTGCCAGCAGCTTTGACAGGCGGTTT. The full variable domain, completed using reference TRBV7-9 and TRBJ2-2, is DTGVSQNPRHKITKRGQNVTFRCDPISEHNRLYWYRQTLGQGPEFLTYFQNEAQLEKSRLLSDRFSAERPKGSFSTLEIQRTEQGDSAMYLCASSFDRRFGEGSRLTVL.

The V gene is TRBV19, the J gene TRBJ2-3; the match to TRBD1 covers 8 bases. The CDR3 contains 16 residues. Germline V CDR1 and CDR2: LNHDA, SQIVND (reference sequence). J gave up 4 bases and V 11 bases, and 17 bases lay outside the gene matches. This CDR3 is CAVTPDGQGDPDTQYF. In DNA, the CDR3 is TGTGCCGTCACGCCCGATGGACAGGGCGACCCAGATACGCAGTATTTT.

V is TRBV4-1 and J is TRBJ2-7; 9 nucleotides align to TRBD1. This CDR3 spans 13 amino acids. V shed 3 bases and J 6 bases; nucleotides not matched to a gene: 3. CDR1 and CDR2 (germline): MGHRA, YSYEKL. Written as DNA, the CDR3 is TGCGCCAGCAGCCATCCGACAGGGGGCGAGCAGTACTTC. Translating gives CASSHPTGGEQYF.

The genes are TRBV14 and TRBJ1-3; D uncertain. Germline values: CDR1 SGHDN, CDR2 FVKESK. The CDR3 length is 16 residues. The germline V and J ends were trimmed by 1 base and 0 bases, with 10 bases remaining between them. This chain's CDR3 is CASSQVFSSSGNTIYF. In DNA, the CDR3 is TGTGCCAGCAGCCAAGTATTCTCGTCCTCTGGAAACACCATATATTTT.

This chain links TRBV4-3 with TRBJ2-3; 9 bases line up with TRBD2. CDR1 and CDR2 (germline): LGHNA, YSLEER. V was pared by 1 base and J by 3 bases, with 8 bases of the junction left unmatched. The CDR3 is made up of 17 amino acids. The CDR3 spells CASSQAESGGWTDTQYF. CDR3 sequence (DNA): TGCGCCAGCAGCCAAGCCGAAAGCGGGGGGTGGACAGATACGCAGTATTTT.